What follows is one TCR beta chain and its context. What this receptor recognizes is not known. Within one base of it there is no much larger clone, and no base qualities were kept. Distinct nucleotide sequences in the sample also encode this CDR3. Library preparation was by the immunoSEQ multiplex PCR assay. To provide template for TCR sequencing, every sample had RNA extracted and reverse transcribed into cDNA. SuperScript III was used to make first-strand cDNA, primed with a 2:1 mix of oligo-dT and random hexamers. A synthetic immune receptor repertoire was used to gauge amplification bias, and whatever bias remained was removed computationally. The original methods were these. Raw reads were preprocessed for error removal, and CDR3 was defined according to IMGT conventions as running from the conserved cysteine to phenylalanine. Clonality was computed as 1 minus the Shannon entropy, with the entropy normalized by log2 of the number of productive unique TCRs. Whether each scalp clone was CD4 or CD8 was inferred by checking scalp TCRbeta sequences against the CD4 and CD8 repertoires from sorted blood. In TCRdb, the immuneACCESS table is reduced to in-frame sequences with V and J assigned. These tables do not hold every clone; where another copy was compared, an unresolved V gene accounts for under half, and the others remain unexplained. Clonal size and the V and J genes are those of that table, whereas D and trimming came from the DNA. Within this sample are some 150,000 clones, with roughly 62% of them counted one time only. The ten largest clones represent under 8% of the sample.

These data are taken from a study of CD8+ T cells in alopecia areata (dated 2018 in TCRdb). About the full investigation: The treated patients took part in an open-label pilot trial in which moderate-to-severe alopecia areata was treated with oral tofacitinib at 5 to 10 mg twice daily. In humans, TCRbeta sequencing was performed on scalp tissue and on sorted CD4+ and CD8+ peripheral blood T cells from healthy controls and from patients with patchy or totalis/universalis alopecia areata. To study T cell clonal expansion in alopecia areata, the researchers applied high-throughput TCRbeta sequencing to both the C3H/HeJ mouse model and human patients. RNA was obtained with the PAXgene miRNA kit for fixed scalp, the miRNeasy kit for PBMCs, and the RNeasy kit for mouse skin. Clonality in the scalp was compared among normal scalp (n=4), patchy alopecia areata scalp (n=8), and alopecia totalis/universalis scalp (n=8). Biopsies were taken from tofacitinib-treated patients at baseline and at 4 and 24 weeks of treatment, and a later scalp biopsy was taken in several of the tofacitinib-treated patients. Patients stayed on tofacitinib for 6 to 18 months and then had 6 months of follow-up off drug so that delayed response and recurrence could be assessed. immunoSEQ multiplex PCR using 35 Vbeta forward primers and 13 Jbeta reverse primers was used to amplify TCRbeta CDR3 regions. What the authors observed across the whole study: Unlike mouse skin, where gammadelta T cells dominate, normal human skin contains resident alphabeta T cells that get sequenced too, which complicates analysis of the scalp TCR repertoire. Lesional scalp, especially in alopecia totalis/universalis, showed higher clonality and more expanded CD8+ clones than normal scalp, suggesting antigenic drive. Compared with mice, TCR sequences shared between patients were less clear, possibly partly because of HLA diversity across the patient population.

The intended sense of this specimen's time point label: baseline before oral tofacitinib. Lesional scalp punch biopsies and peripheral blood were obtained from alopecia areata patients. PBMCs were isolated by density centrifugation and stained for CD3, CD4 and CD8, after which CD4+ and CD8+ T cells were sorted on a FACSAria. Between the V and J ends, shortened by 2 bases and 0 bases respectively, the junction contains 5 bases. The CDR3 contains 15 residues, cysteine and phenylalanine counted. CDR3 DNA only is kept here, 45 bases in frame from base 1. CDR1 and CDR2, looked up from the germline V gene (reference sequence), are LNHNV and YYDKDF.

The V and J genes are TRBV15 and TRBJ2-6; a tentative D call is TRBD2 (5 bases match). The source is a human donor with alopecia areata. Sample: CD4+ T cells sorted from blood, taken at week 0. In nucleotides, the sequence is TGTGCCACCAGCAGACGGGGCTCTGGGGCCAACGTCCTGACTTTC. Its translation reads: CATSRRGSGANVLTF.